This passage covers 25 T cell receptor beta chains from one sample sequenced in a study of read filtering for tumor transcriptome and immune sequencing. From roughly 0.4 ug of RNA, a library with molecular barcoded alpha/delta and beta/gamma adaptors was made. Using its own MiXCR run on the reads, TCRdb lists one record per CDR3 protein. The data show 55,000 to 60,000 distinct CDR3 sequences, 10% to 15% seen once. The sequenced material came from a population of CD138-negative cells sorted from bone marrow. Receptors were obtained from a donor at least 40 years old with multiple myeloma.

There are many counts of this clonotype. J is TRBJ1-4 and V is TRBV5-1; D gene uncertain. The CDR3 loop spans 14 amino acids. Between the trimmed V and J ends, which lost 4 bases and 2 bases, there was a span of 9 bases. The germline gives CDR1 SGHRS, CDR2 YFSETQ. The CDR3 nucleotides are TGCGCCAGCAGCGTACAGAAGACTAATGAAAAACTGTTTTTT. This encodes CASSVQKTNEKLFF.

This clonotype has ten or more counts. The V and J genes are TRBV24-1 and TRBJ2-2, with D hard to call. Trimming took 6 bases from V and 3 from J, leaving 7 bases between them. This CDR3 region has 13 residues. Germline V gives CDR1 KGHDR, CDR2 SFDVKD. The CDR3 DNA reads TGTGCCACCAGTAATGGATACACCGGGGAGCTGTTTTTT. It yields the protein CATSNGYTGELFF.

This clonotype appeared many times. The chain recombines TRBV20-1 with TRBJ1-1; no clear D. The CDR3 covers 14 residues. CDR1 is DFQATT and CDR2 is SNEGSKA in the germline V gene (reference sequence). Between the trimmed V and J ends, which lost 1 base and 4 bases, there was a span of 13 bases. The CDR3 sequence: CSARAALYLTEAFF. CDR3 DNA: TGCAGTGCTAGAGCCGCGCTTTACCTCACTGAAGCTTTCTTT.

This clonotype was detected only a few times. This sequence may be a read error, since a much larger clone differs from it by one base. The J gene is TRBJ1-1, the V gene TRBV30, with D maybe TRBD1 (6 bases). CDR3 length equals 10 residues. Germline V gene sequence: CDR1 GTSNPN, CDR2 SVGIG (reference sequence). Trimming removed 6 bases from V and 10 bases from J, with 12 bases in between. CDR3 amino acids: CACGPRGAFF. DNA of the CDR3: TGTGCCTGCGGGCCCAGGGGAGCTTTCTTT.

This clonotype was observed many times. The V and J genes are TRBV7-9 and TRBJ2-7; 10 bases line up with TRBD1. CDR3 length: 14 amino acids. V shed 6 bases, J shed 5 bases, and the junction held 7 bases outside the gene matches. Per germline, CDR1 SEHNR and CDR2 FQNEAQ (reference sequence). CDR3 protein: CASRSGTGEHEQYF. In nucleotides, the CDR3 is TGTGCCAGCAGGTCCGGGACAGGGGAGCACGAGCAGTACTTC.

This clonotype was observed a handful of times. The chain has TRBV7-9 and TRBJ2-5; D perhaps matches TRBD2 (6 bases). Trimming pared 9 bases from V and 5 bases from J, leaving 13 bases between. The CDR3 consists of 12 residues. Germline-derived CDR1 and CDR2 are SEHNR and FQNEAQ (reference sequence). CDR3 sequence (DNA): TGTGCCAGTTCAAGGGAGGAGGAGACCCAGTACTTC. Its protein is CASSREEETQYF.

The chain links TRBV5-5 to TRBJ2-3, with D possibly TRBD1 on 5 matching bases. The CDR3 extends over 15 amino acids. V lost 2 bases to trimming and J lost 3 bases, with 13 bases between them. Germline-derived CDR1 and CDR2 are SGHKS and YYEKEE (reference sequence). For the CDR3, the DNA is TGTGCCAGCAGCTTAACAGGTCTCGGGACAGATACGCAGTATTTT. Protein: CASSLTGLGTDTQYF.

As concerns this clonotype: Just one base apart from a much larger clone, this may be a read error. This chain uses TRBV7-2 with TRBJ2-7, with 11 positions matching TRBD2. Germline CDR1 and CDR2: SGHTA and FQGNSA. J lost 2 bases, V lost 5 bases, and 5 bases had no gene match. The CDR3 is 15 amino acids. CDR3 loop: CASSPTGLAAYEQYF. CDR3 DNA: TGTGCCAGCAGCCCCACGGGACTAGCGGCCTACGAGCAGTACTTC.

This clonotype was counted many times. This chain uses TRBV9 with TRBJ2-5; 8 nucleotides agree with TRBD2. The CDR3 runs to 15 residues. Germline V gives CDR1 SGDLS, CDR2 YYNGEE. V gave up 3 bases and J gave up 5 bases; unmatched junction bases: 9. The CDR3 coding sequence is TGTGCCAGCAGCGCGGACCCGGGAGGGAAGGAGACCCAGTACTTC. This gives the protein CASSADPGGKETQYF. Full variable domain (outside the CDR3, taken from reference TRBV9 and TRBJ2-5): DSGVTQTPKHLITATGQRVTLRCSPRSGDLSVYWYQQSLDQGLQFLIQYYNGEERAKGNILERFSAQQFPDLHSELNLSSLELGDSALYFCASSADPGGKETQYFGPGTRLLVL.

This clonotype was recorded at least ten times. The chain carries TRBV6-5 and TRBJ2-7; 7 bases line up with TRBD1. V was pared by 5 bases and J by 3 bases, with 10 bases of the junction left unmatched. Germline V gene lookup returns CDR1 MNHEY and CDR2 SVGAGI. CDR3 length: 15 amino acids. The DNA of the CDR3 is TGTGCCAGCAGTGTGCTCCAGGGGGTTGGCTACGAGCAGTACTTC. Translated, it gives CASSVLQGVGYEQYF.

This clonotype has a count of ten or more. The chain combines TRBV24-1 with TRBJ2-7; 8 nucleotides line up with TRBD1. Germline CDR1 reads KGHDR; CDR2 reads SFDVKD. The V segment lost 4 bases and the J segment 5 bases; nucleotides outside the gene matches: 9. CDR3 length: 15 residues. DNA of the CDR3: TGTGCCACCAGTGACCGAGGGGCAGGGGGCCACGAGCAGTACTTC. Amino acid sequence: CATSDRGAGGHEQYF.

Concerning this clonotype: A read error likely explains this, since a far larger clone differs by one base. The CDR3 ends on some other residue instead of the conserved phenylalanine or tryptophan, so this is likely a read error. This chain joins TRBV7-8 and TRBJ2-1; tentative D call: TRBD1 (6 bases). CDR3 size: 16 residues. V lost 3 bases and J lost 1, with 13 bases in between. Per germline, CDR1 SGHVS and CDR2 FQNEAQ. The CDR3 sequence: CASSFSPDSSYNEQFS. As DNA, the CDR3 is TGTGCCAGCAGCTTCTCTCCGGACAGTTCCTACAATGAGCAGTTCTCC.

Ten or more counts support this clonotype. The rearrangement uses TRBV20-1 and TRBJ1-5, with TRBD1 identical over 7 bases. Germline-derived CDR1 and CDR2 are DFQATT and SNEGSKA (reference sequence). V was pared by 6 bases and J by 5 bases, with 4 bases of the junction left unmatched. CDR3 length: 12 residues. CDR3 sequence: CSARQGDQPQHF. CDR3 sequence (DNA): TGCAGTGCCAGACAGGGAGATCAGCCCCAGCATTTT.

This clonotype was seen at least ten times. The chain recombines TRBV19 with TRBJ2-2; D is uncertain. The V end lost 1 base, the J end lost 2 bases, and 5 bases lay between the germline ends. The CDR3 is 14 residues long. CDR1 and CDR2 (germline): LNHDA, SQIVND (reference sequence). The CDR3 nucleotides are TGTGCCAGTAGTATAGGCAGTAACACCGGGGAGCTGTTTTTT. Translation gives CASSIGSNTGELFF.

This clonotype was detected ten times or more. The CDR3 region is CASRNQQGNQETQYF. CDR3 coding DNA: TGTGCCAGCAGGAATCAACAGGGGAACCAAGAGACCCAGTACTTC. The genes are TRBV6-1 and TRBJ2-5; 7 bases fit TRBD1. J lost 0 bases, V lost 6 bases, and 7 bases had no gene match. CDR3 length: 15 residues. Germline V gene sequence: CDR1 MNHNS, CDR2 SASEGT.

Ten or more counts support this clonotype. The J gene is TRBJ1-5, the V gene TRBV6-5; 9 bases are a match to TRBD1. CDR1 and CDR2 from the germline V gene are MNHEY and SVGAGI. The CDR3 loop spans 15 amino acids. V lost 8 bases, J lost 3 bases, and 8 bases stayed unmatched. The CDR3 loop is CASSPGTGYNQPQHF. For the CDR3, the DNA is TGTGCCAGCTCCCCCGGGACAGGGTACAATCAGCCCCAGCATTTT.

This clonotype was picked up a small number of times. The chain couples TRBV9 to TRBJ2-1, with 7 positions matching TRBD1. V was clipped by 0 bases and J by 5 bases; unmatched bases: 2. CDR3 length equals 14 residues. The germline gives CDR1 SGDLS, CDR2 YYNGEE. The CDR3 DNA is TGTGCCAGCAGCGTAGGGACAGGTCACAATGAGCAGTTCTTC. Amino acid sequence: CASSVGTGHNEQFF.

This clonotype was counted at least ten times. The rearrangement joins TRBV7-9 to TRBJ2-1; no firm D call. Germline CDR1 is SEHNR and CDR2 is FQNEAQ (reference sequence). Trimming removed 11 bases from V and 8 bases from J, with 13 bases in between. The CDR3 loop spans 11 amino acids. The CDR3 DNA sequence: TGTGCCTCCGTAGGGTTCGATGAGCAGTTCTTC. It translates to CASVGFDEQFF.

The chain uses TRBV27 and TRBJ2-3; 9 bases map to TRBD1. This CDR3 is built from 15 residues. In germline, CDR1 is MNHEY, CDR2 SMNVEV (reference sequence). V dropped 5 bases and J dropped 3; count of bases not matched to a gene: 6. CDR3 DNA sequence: TGTGCCAGCAGTCCAACAGGGGGCTGGACAGATACGCAGTATTTT. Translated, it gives CASSPTGGWTDTQYF.

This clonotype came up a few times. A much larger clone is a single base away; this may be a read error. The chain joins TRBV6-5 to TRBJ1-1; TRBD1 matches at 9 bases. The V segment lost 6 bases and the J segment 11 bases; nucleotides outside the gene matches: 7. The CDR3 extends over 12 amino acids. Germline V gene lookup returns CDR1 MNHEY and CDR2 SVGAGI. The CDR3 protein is CASSPGTGNAFF. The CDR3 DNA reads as TGTGCCAGCAGCCCGGGGACAGGGAACGCTTTCTTT.

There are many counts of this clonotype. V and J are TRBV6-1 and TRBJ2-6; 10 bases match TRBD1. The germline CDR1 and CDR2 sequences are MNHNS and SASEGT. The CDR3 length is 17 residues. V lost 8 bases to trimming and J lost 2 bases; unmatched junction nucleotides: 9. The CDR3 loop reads CASSPKGTGAGANVLTF. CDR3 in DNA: TGTGCCAGCTCCCCAAAGGGGACAGGGGCTGGGGCCAACGTCCTGACTTTC.

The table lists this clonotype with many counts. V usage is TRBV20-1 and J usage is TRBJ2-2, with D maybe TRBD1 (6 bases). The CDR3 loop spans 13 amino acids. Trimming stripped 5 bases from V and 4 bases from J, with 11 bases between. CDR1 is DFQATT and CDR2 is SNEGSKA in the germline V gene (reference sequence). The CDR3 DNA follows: TGCAGTGCTCAGGGGTTAGGCACCGGGGAGCTGTTTTTT. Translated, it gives CSAQGLGTGELFF.

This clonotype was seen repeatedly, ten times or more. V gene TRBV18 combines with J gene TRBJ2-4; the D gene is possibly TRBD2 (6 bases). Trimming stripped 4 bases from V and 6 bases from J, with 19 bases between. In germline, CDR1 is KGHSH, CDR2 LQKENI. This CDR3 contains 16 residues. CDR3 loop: CASSLSGGKRSNIQYF. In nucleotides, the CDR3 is TGTGCCAGCTCACTTTCAGGAGGGAAGAGGTCAAACATTCAGTACTTC. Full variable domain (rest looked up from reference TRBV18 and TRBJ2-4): NAGVMQNPRHLVRRRGQEARLRCSPMKGHSHVYWYRQLPEEGLKFMVYLQKENIIDESGMPKERFSAEFPKEGPSILRIQQVVRGDSAAYFCASSLSGGKRSNIQYFGAGTRLSVL.

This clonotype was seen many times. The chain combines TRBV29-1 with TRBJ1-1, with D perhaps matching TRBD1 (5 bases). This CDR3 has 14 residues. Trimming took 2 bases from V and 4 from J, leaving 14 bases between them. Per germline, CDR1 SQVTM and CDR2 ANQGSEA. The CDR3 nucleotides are TGCAGCGTTGAATTGTTTGGGGGTGGCACTGAAGCTTTCTTT. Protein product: CSVELFGGGTEAFF.

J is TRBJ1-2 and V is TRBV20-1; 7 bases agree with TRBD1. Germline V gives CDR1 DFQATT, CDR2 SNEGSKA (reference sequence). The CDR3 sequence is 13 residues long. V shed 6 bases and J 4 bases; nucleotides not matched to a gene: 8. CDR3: CSAFDRVSYGYTF. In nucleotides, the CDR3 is TGCAGTGCCTTCGACAGGGTCAGCTATGGCTACACCTTC.